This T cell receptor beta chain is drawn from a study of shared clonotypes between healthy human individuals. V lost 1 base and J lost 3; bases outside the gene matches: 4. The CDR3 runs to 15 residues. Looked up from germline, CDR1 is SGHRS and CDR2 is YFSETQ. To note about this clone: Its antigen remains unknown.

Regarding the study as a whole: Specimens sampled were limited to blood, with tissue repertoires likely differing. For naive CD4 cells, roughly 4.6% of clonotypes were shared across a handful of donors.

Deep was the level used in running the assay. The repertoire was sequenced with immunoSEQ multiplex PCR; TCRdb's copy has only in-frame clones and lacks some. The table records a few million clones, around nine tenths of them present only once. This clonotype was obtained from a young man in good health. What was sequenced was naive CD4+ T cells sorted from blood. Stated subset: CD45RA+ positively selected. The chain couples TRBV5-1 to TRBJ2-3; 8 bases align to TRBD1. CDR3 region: CASSLRTGNTDTQYF. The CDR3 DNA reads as TGCGCCAGCAGCTTGAGGACAGGGAATACAGATACGCAGTATTTT.